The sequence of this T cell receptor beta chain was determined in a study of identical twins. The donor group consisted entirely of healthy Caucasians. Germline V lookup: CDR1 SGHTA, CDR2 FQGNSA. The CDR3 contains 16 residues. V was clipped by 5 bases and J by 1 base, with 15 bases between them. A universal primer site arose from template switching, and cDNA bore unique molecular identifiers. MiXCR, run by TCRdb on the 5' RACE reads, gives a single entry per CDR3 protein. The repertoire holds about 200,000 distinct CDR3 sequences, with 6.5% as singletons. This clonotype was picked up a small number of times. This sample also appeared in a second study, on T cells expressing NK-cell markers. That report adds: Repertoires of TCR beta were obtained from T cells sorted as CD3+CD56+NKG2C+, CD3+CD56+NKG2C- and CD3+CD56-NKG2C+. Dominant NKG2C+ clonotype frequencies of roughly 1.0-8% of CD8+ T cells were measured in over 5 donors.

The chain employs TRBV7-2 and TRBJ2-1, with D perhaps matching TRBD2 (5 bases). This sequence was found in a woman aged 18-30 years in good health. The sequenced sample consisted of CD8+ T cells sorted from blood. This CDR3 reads CASSVPLAPSYNEQFF. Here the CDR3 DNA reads TGTGCCAGCAGCGTACCCCTAGCCCCATCCTACAATGAGCAGTTCTTC.